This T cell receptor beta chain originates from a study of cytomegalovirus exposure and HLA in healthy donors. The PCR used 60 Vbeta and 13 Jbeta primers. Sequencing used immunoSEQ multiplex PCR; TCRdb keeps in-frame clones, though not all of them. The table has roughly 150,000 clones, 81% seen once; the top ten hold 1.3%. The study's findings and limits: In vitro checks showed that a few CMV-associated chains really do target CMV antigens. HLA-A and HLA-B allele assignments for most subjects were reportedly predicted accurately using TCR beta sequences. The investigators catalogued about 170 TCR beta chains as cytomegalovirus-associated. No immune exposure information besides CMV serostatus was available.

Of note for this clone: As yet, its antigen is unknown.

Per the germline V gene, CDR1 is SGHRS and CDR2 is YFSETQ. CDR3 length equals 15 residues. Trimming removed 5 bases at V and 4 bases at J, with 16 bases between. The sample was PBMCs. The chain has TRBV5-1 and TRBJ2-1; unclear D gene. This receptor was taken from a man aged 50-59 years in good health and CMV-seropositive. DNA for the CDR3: TGCGCCAGCAGTCAACCGGGTTCCGAGTACAATGAGCAGTTCTTC. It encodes CASSQPGSEYNEQFF.